This T cell receptor beta chain derives from a study of blood T cell repertoires in COVID-19. As for the study in general: COVID-19 samples from acute and convalescent phases originated in the United States, Italy and Spain.

Clones were read by immunoSEQ multiplex PCR, and TCRdb kept only the in-frame ones, dropping some. The data show more than 300,000 clones, with about 87% seen just once and 1.5% to 2% held by the top ten. CDR3 size: 17 residues. The germline V gene has CDR1 SGDLS and CDR2 YYNGEE. Losses at the gene ends were 3 bases for V and 2 bases for J; bases not matched to a gene: 10. The chain links TRBV9 to TRBJ1-2; 10 positions agree with TRBD1. The receptor's source is a woman aged 25-40 years with COVID-19, enrolled during active disease. The sequencing input was peripheral blood. The CDR3 here is CASSGLGTGARNYGYTF. CDR3 nucleotide sequence: TGTGCCAGCAGCGGACTCGGGACAGGGGCTAGGAACTATGGCTACACCTTC.